The sequence of this TCR beta chain was determined in a study of blood T cell repertoires in COVID-19 (dated by TCRdb to the early 2020s). About the study as a whole: Samples covering the acute and convalescent phases of COVID-19 were provided by collaborators in the United States, Italy and Spain. Samples came from the ongoing ImmuneRACE study (first 160 participants) plus 1,254 subjects from 6 global collaborators. The repertoires were made available in a free public database intended to serve as a resource for research on the immune response to SARS-CoV-2. The dataset comprised deeply sampled blood TCRbeta repertoires from subjects exposed to, actively infected with, or recovered from COVID-19. Where available, HLA class I and class II types were taken from metadata supplied by the sample provider and were not determined by assay-based typing. The sample metadata nearly always contained a de-identified subject ID, COVID-19 status, age in years and sex. The material from the prospective study consisted of cDNA or gDNA derived from T cells, B-cell-depleted T cells, or PBMCs.

Collaborating institutions collected whole blood in K2EDTA tubes following their own protocols. Collaborator samples were shipped for TCRbeta analysis as frozen whole blood, isolated PBMCs, or DNA extracted from either sample type. For this clone: Its antigen remains unidentified. Base qualities are not recorded, but no much larger clone differs from it by a single base.

CDR1 and CDR2 are read off the germline V gene as MDHEN and SYDVKM. Inclusive of the bounding cysteine and phenylalanine, the CDR3 is 14 residues long. Left in the record is the CDR3 DNA by itself, 42 bases read in frame from the first base. Germline trimming amounts to 6 bases on V and 1 base on J, with 2 as the count of junction bases outside the gene matches. Overall study results and their limits: Clinical and demographic metadata were provided uncurated, with the amount varying by source and participant.

TCRbeta CDR3 regions were amplified from genomic DNA using the immunoSEQ Assay, a bias-controlled multiplex PCR. Per the original workflow: The number of nucleated cells in each sample was estimated by amplification of reference gene primers within the assay. To quantify the absolute abundance of each unique TCRbeta CDR3 rearrangement, sequence reads were collapsed and filtered. For each sample, productive Simpson clonality was calculated as the square root of Simpson's diversity index over productive rearrangements. This is the immuneACCESS table as TCRdb keeps it, with only in-frame sequences that have V and J called. A part of the clones is gone; compared with another copy, unresolved V genes explain less than half, and the rest is unexplained. V and J calls and clone size are those listed in that table; D and trimming were worked out from the DNA. This sample comprises more than 55,000 clones, around 82% of them detected only once. The ten largest clones add up to roughly 21% of the sample.

The sequenced sample was peripheral blood. This receptor was taken from an elderly man with active or convalescent COVID-19. The chain joins TRBV28 to TRBJ2-7, with 11 bases aligning to TRBD2. In nucleotides, the sequence is TGTGCCAGCAGGGGACTAGCGGAGTCCTACGAGCAGTACTTC. Its protein is CASRGLAESYEQYF.